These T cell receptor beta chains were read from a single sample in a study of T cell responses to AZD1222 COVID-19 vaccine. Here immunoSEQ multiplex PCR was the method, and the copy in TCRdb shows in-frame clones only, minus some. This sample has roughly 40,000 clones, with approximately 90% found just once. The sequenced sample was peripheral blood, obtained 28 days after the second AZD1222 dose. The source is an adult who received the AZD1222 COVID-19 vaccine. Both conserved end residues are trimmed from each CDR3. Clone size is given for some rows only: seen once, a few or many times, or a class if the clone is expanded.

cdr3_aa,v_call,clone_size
ASGDTGELF,TRBV15,NA
ASSLVTSRVYEQY,TRBV5-1,NA
AIRPDRTSPLH,TRBV10-3,few
ASAPGSGGHADTQY,TRBV5-1,NA
ASSLVRAGGMYEQY,TRBV5-6,NA
ASSLASLTYEQY,TRBV7-9,once
ASSPGASYEQY,TRBV3-1/TRBV3-2,once
ASSPGPEGEKLF,TRBV6-5,NA
ASSFQGSWETQY,TRBV18,NA
AWSRQADQPQH,TRBV30,once
ASSPNPLASRSYEQY,TRBV7-2,NA
ASSAGQGIIAYEQY,TRBV27,NA
AISTDNASNQPQH,TRBV10-3,once
ASSLGGGSYEQY,TRBV5-5,NA
ASSLALGAGGPSNQPQH,TRBV7-9,NA
ASTPGGSSGNTIY,TRBV19,NA
ASSLGGRNTEAF,TRBV7-3,NA
ASSRQGFTGELF,TRBV3-1/TRBV3-2,once
ASSKGGTPQETQY,TRBV21-1,NA
ASSAGTGNKGGELF,TRBV3-1/TRBV3-2,NA
ASSTRGEYNEQF,TRBV7-6,NA
ASGAVGSNTEAF,TRBV9,NA
ASSPGGGFYGYT,TRBV6-5,NA
ASTKGGGTEAF,TRBV7-9,once
ASSHSRERTGTQY,TRBV7-9,NA
ASSYGRGSYNEQF,TRBV6-5,NA
ASSQDERGRADEQY,TRBV3-1/TRBV3-2,NA
ASSPPWASGFRATQY,TRBV4-3,NA
ASSEGTGGRGGAGELF,TRBV9,NA
ASSLTRGNTGELF,TRBV7-3,NA
ASRSEGTVNNEQF,TRBV5-1,NA
ATHPGRERRYEQY,TRBV28,NA
ASSFPAEGNSPLH,TRBV13,few
ASWKVGGGPGYT,TRBV28,NA
ASSQTGEETQY,TRBV3-1/TRBV3-2,NA
ASSINGLANEQF,TRBV19,NA
ASSLGGGYNTREAF,TRBV7-9,NA
ASSPRRETQY,TRBV18,NA
ASSQDGFDGPYNEQF,TRBV4-1,NA
ASSMNGGAGNSPLH,TRBV6-4,NA
ASTWTESSYEQY,TRBV6-5,NA
ASGAGSSGTEAF,TRBV5-1,NA
ASSRGSSNEKLF,TRBV7-9,NA
ASSQEGGLTGNTIY,TRBV4-2,NA
ASSLESRETQY,TRBV7-6,NA
AWMLGTGIRLNTEAF,TRBV30,NA
ASSQDGSNQPQH,TRBV4-2,NA
ASSPQRGNNYGYT,TRBV18,once
ASSFQSRDSIQEGYEQY,TRBV5-6,few
ASSLQGGVTEAF,TRBV6-2/TRBV6-3,NA
ASTSSTPYNEQF,TRBV3-1/TRBV3-2,NA
ASTTAPNTGELF,TRBV9,few
ASSYAGDTIY,TRBV6-6,NA
ASSLSGDTQY,TRBV7-9,NA
ASSAKNRAF,TRBV7-9,NA
AWSGGRSYTDTQY,TRBV30,NA
ASSIQGSYEQY,TRBV5-4,NA
ASSPPGTTYEQY,TRBV7-9,NA